The clone carrying this TCR beta chain was seen repeatedly, ten times or more. Its target is unknown. One entry per CDR3 protein, called by TCRdb with MiXCR from the 5' RACE reads. The table includes about 70,000 distinct CDR3 sequences, around 3% detected once. J was trimmed by 8 bases and V by 1 base; bases with no gene match: 10. The CDR3 sequence is 17 residues long. Germline V lookup: CDR1 KGHSH, CDR2 LQKENI. The record originates from a study of neurological immune-mediated disorders. Study outcomes and limitations: None of the CDR3 amino acid sequences of expanded clones were shared across subjects, and this suggested private repertoires in all groups. Patients with HTLV-1-associated myelopathy had the highest level of TCR clonal expansion, whereas patients with multiple sclerosis had the lowest level, falling beneath the level found in healthy controls.

This sequence was found in a woman aged 50 to 65 with multiple sclerosis. Sequencing was carried out using PBMCs. The rearrangement links TRBV18 to TRBJ2-1, with 11 positions matching TRBD1. The CDR3, as DNA: TGTGCCAGCTCACCACGGTTATTAGGACAGGGGGCTCATGAGCAGTTCTTC. This sequence encodes CASSPRLLGQGAHEQFF.